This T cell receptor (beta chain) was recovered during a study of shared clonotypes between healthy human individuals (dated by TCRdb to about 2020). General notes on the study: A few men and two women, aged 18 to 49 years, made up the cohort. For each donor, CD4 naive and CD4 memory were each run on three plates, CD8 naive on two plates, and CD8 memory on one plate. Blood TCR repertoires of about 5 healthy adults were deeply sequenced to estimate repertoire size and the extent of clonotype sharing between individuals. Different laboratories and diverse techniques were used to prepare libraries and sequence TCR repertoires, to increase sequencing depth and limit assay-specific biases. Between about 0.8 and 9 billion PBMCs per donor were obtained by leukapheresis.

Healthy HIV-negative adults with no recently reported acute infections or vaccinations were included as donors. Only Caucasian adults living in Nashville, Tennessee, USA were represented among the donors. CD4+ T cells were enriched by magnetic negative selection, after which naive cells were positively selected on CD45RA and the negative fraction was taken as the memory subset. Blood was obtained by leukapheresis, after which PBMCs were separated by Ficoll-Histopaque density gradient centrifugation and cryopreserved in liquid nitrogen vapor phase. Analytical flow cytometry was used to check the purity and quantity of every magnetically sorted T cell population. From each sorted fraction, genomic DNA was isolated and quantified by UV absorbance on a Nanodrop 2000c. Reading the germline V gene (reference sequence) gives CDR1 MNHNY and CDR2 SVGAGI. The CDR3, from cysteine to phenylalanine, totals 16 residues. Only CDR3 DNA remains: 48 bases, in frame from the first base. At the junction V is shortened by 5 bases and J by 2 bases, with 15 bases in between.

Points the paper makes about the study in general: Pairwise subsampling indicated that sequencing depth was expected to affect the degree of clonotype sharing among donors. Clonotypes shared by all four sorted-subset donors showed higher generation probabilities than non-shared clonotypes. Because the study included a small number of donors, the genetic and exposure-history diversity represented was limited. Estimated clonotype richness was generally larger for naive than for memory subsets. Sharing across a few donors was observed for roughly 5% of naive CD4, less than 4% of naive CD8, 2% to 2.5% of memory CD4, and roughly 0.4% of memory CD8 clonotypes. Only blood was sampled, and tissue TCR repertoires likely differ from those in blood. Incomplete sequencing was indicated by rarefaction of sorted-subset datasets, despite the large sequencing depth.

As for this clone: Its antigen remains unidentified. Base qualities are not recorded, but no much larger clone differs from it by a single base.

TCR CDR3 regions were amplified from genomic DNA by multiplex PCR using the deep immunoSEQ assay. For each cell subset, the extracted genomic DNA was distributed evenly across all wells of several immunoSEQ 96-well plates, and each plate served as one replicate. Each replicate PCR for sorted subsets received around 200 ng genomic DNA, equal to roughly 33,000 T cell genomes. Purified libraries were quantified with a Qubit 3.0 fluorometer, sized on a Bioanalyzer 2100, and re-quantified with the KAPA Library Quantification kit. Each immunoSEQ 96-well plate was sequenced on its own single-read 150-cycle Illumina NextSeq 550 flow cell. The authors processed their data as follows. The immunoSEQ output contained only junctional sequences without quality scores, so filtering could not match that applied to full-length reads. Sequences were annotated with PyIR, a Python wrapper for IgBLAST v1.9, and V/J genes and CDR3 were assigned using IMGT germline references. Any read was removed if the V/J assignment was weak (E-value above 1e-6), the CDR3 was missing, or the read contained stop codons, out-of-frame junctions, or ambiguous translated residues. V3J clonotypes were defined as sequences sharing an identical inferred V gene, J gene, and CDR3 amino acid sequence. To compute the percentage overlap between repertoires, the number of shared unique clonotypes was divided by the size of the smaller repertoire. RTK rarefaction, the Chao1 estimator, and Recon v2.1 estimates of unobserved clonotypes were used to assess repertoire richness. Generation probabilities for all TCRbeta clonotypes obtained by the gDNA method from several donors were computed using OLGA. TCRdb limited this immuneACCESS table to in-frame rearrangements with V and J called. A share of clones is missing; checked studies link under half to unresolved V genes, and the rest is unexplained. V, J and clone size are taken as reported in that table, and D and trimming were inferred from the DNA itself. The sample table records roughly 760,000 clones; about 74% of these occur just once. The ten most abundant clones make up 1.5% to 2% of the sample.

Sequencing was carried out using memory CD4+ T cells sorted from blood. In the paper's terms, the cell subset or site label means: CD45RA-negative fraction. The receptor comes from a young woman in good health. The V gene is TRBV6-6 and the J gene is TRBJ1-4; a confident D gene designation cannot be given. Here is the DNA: TGTGCCAGCAGTGGCGGTGTGTGGACCACTAATGAAAAACTGTTTTTT. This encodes CASSGGVWTTNEKLFF.